This T cell receptor (beta chain) was profiled in a study of blood T cells in healthy people across ages. Germline V lookup: CDR1 SGHTA, CDR2 FQGTGA. The CDR3 is made up of 15 amino acids. V lost 4 bases to trimming and J lost 6 bases, with 17 bases between them. Next came a second PCR, run for about 7 to 11 cycles, which used a sample-barcoded 5' primer along with a J-beta primer mix. TCRdb re-analysed the 5' RACE reads in MiXCR, keeping a single row per CDR3 protein. The sample consists of 850,000 to 1,300,000 distinct CDR3 sequences, 35% to 55% of them appearing once. The chain employs TRBV7-3 and TRBJ2-3; TRBD1 or TRBD2 may be the D gene (5 bases each). The sequencing sample was made of blood. This receptor was obtained from a woman aged 60 to 75 in good health. The CDR3 bases are TGTGCCAGCAGCTCTAGTGGGGGTGACTGGGATACGCAGTATTTT. Amino acids: CASSSSGGDWDTQYF.